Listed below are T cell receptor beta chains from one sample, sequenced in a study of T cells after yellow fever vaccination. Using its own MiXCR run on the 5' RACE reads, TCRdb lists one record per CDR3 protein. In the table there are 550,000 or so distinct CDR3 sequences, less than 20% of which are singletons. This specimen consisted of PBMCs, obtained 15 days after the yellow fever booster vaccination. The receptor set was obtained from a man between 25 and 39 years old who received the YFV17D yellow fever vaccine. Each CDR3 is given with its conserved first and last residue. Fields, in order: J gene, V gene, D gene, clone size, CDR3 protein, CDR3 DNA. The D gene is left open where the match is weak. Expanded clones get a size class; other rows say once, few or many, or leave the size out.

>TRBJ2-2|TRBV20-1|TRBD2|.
CSASSGGNTGELFF
TGCAGTGCATCTAGCGGGGGCAACACCGGGGAGCTGTTTTTT
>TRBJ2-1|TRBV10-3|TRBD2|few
CAISESIAGLFNEQFF
TGTGCCATCAGTGAGTCGATAGCGGGGCTCTTTAATGAGCAGTTCTTC
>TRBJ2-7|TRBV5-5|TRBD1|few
CASSLPRGYYEQYF
TGTGCCAGCAGCTTGCCCAGGGGGTACTACGAGCAGTACTTC
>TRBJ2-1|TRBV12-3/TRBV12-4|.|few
CASSPHGPGPYNEQFF
TGTGCCAGCAGCCCACACGGACCGGGCCCCTACAATGAGCAGTTCTTC
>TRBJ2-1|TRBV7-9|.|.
CASSFVGGPDPNEQFF
TGTGCCAGCAGCTTTGTTGGAGGACCTGACCCCAATGAGCAGTTCTTC
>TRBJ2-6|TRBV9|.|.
CASSVGHTGANVLTF
TGTGCCAGCAGCGTAGGACACACTGGGGCCAACGTCCTGACTTTC
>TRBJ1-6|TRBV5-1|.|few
CASSLAPDGASTLHF
TGCGCCAGCAGCTTGGCACCGGACGGGGCTTCGACCCTCCACTTT
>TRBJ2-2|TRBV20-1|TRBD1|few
CSATGQRSGELFF
TGCAGTGCTACGGGACAGCGGTCCGGGGAGCTGTTTTTT
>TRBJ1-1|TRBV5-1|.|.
CASSSDEGTEAFF
TGCGCCAGCAGCTCTGATGAGGGCACTGAAGCTTTCTTT
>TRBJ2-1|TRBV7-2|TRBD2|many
CASSSWTSYEQFF
TGTGCCAGCAGCTCCTGGACTAGCTATGAGCAGTTCTTC
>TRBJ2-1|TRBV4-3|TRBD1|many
CASSQVYSDRVRSNEQFF
TGCGCCAGCAGCCAAGTCTATTCGGACAGGGTAAGGTCCAATGAGCAGTTCTTC
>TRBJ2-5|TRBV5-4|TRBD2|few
CASSFKASGRETQYF
TGTGCCAGCAGCTTTAAGGCTAGCGGGCGTGAGACCCAGTACTTC
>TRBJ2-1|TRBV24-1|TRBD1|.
CATSDNAGTGYNEQFF
TGTGCCACCAGTGATAACGCCGGGACAGGGTACAATGAGCAGTTCTTC
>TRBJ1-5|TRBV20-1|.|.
CSAIKEDQPQHF
TGCAGTGCTATCAAGGAAGATCAGCCCCAGCATTTT
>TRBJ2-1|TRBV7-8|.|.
CASSRGTAGPNEQFF
TGTGCCAGCAGCCGGGGGACTGCTGGCCCCAATGAGCAGTTCTTC
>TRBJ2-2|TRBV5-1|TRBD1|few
CASRSQGEIDTGELFF
TGCGCCAGCAGATCACAGGGGGAGATCGACACCGGGGAGCTGTTTTTT
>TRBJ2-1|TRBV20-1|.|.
CSARGIGDLPPNEQFF
TGCAGTGCTAGAGGGATCGGTGATCTCCCCCCCAATGAGCAGTTCTTC
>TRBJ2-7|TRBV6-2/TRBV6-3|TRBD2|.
CASSTSGSFYEQYF
TGTGCCAGCAGTACCAGCGGGAGTTTCTACGAGCAGTACTTC
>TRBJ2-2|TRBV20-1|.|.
CSARTPNTGELFF
TGCAGTGCTAGGACCCCGAACACCGGGGAGCTGTTTTTT
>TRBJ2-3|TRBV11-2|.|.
CASSLDRGGGPDTQYF
TGTGCCAGCAGCTTAGATCGTGGCGGAGGGCCAGATACGCAGTATTTT
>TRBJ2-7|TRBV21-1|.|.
CASSLGTYSYEQYF
TGTGCCAGCAGCCTGGGGACATATTCCTACGAGCAGTACTTC
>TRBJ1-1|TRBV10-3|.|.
CAMSNLNTEAFF
TGTGCCATGTCTAACCTGAACACTGAAGCTTTCTTT
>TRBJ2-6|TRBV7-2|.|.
CASSLGWGVSGANVLTF
TGTGCCAGCAGCTTAGGATGGGGCGTATCTGGGGCCAACGTCCTGACTTTC
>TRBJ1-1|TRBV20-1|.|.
CSALPLLEAFF
TGCAGTGCTCTACCCTTGCTTGAAGCTTTCTTT
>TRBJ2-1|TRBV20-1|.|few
CSASGADKLINEQFF
TGCAGTGCTAGTGGGGCCGATAAGTTGATCAATGAGCAGTTCTTC